This paragraph reports one TCR beta chain. This sample is part of a study of blood T cell repertoires in COVID-19. Overall study: Donors in the United States, Italy and Spain gave samples during acute or convalescent COVID-19.

TCRdb's table, derived via immunoSEQ multiplex PCR, lists solely in-frame clones and lacks some. This table has some 350,000 clones, approximately 82% appearing once. This CDR3 comprises 14 residues. Trimming stripped 6 bases from V and 3 bases from J, with 11 bases between. Germline V gives CDR1 LNHDA, CDR2 SQIVND (reference sequence). The clonotype was recovered from a man aged 30 to 45 with active or convalescent COVID-19. The V call is TRBV19, the J call TRBJ2-2; tentatively, D is TRBD1 (5 bases). Sequenced sample: peripheral blood. This CDR3 reads CASRGERDTGELFF. As DNA, the CDR3 is TGTGCCAGTAGAGGGGAAAGGGACACCGGGGAGCTGTTTTTT.